The text below deals with one TCR beta chain. This sample stems from a study of OX40 agonist ivuxolimab in advanced cancers. On the study more broadly: Patients were infused with ivuxolimab every 2 weeks at 0.01 to 10 mg/kg. Three partial responders included one hepatocellular carcinoma patient and two cutaneous melanoma patients. People in dose escalation had one of these cancers: hepatocellular carcinoma, melanoma, renal cell or head and neck cancer.

The CDR3 contains 17 residues. Germline CDR1 reads LNHDA; CDR2 reads SQIVND (reference sequence). The V segment lost 3 bases and the J segment 5 bases; nucleotides outside the gene matches: 14. Anyone with autoimmune disease history or systemic immunosuppression was excluded. TCRdb's table, derived via immunoSEQ multiplex PCR, lists solely in-frame clones and lacks some. This table has 70,000 to 100,000 clones, just over 85% appearing once. Sequencing was performed on CD4+ or CD8+ T cells sorted from blood, taken in a trial of the OX40 agonist ivuxolimab. V and J are TRBV19 and TRBJ2-5; 8 nucleotides align to TRBD1. This receptor was taken from an adult with an advanced solid tumor such as melanoma, head and neck, liver or kidney cancer. CDR3 residues: CASSIGGATGAGETQYF. The CDR3 coding sequence is TGTGCCAGTAGTATTGGGGGAGCGACAGGGGCAGGGGAGACCCAGTACTTC.